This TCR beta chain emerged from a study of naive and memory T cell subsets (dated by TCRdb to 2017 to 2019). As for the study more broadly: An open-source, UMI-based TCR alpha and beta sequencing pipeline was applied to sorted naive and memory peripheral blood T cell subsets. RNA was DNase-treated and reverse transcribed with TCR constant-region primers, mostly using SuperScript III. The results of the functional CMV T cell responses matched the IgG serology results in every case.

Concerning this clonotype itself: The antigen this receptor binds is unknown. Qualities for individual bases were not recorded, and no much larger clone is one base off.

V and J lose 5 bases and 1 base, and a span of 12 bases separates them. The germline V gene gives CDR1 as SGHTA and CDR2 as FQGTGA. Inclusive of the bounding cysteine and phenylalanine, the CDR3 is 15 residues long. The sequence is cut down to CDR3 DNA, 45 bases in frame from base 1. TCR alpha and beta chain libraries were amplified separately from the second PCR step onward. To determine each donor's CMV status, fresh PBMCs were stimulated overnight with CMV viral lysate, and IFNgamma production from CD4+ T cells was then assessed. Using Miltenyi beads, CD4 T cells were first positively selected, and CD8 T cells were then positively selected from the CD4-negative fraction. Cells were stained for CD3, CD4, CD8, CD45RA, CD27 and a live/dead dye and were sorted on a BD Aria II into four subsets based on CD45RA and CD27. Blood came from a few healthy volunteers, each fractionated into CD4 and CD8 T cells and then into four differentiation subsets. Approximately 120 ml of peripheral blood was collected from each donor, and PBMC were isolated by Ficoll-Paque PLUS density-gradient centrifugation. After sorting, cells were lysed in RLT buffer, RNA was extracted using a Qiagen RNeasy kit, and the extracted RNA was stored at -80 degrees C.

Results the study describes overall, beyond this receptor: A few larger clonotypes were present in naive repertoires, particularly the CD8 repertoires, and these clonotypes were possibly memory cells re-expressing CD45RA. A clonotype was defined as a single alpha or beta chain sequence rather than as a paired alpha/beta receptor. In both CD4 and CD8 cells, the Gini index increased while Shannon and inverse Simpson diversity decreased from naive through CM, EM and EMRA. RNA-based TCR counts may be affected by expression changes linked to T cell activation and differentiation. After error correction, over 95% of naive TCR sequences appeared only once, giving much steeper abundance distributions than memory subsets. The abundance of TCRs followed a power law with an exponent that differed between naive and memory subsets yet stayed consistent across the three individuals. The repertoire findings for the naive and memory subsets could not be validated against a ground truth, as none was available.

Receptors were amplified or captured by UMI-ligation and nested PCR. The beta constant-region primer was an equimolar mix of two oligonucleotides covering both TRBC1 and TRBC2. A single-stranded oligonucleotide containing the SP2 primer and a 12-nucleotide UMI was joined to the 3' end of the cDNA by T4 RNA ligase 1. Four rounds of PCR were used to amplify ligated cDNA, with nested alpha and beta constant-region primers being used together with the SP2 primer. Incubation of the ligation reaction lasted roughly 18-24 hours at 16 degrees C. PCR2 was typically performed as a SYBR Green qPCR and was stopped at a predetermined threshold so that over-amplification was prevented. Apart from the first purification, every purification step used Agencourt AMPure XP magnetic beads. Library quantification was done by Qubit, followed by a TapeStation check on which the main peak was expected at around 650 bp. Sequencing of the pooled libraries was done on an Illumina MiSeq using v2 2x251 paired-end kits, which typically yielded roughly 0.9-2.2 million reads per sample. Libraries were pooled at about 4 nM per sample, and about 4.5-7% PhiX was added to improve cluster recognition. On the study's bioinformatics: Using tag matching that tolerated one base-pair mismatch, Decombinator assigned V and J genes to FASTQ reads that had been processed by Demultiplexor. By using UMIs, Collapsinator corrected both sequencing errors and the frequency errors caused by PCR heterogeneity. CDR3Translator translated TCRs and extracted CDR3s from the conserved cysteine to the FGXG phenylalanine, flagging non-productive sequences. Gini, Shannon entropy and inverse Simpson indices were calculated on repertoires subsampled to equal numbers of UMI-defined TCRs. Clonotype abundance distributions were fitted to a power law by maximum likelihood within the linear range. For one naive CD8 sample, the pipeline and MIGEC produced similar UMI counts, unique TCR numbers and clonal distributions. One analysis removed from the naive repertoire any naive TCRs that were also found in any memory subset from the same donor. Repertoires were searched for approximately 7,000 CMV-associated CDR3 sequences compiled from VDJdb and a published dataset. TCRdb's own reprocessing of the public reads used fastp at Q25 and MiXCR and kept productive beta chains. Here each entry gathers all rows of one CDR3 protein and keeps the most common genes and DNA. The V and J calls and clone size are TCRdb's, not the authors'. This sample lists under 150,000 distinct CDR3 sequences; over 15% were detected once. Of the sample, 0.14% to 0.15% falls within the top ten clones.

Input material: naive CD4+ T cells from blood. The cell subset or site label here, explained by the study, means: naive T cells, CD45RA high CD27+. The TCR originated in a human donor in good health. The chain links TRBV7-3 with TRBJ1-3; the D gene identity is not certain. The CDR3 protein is CASSLQTGSGNTIYF. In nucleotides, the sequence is TGTGCCAGCAGCCTACAGACGGGTTCTGGAAACACCATATATTTT.